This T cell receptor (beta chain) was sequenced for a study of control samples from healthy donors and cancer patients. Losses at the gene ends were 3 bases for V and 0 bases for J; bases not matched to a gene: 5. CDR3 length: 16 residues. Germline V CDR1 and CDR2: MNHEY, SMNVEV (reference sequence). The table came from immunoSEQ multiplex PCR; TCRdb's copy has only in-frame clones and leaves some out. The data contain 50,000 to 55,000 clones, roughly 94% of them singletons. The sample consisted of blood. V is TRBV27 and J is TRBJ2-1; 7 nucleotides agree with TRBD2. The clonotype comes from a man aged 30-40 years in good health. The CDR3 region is CASSLSSGSSYNEQFF. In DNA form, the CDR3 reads TGTGCCAGCAGTTTGTCTAGCGGAAGCTCCTACAATGAGCAGTTCTTC.